This is a list of T cell receptor beta chains from one sample in a study of identical twins. TCRdb independently ran MiXCR on the 5' RACE reads; one entry per CDR3 protein. The table lists over 600,000 distinct CDR3 sequences, 20% to 25% of them singletons. These data were likewise used in another study, on T cells expressing NK-cell markers.

The sequenced sample was PBMCs. Receptors originate from a woman under 30 in good health. Both conserved end residues are part of each CDR3. The order of the fields is D gene, clone size, J gene, V gene, CDR3 protein, CDR3 DNA. The D gene is left open where the match is weak. Clone sizes are given selectively: once, few, many, or a class where the clone is expanded.

D gene: NA; clone size: few; J gene: TRBJ1-6; V gene: TRBV10-3; CDR3 protein: CAISEAGLPGTPLHF; CDR3 DNA: TGTGCCATCAGTGAGGCCGGACTTCCAGGGACACCCCTCCACTTT
D gene: TRBD2; clone size: few; J gene: TRBJ2-3; V gene: TRBV6-2/TRBV6-3; CDR3 protein: CASSPIAGSTDTQYF; CDR3 DNA: TGTGCCAGCAGTCCCATAGCGGGAAGCACAGATACGCAGTATTTT
D gene: TRBD2; clone size: few; J gene: TRBJ2-3; V gene: TRBV15; CDR3 protein: CATLTIAGEGADTQYF; CDR3 DNA: TGTGCCACCCTGACTATTGCGGGAGAGGGCGCAGATACGCAGTATTTT
D gene: NA; clone size: few; J gene: TRBJ2-2; V gene: TRBV7-2; CDR3 protein: CASSSTYANTGELFF; CDR3 DNA: TGTGCCAGCAGCTCGACTTACGCGAACACCGGGGAGCTGTTTTTT
D gene: TRBD1; clone size: NA; J gene: TRBJ1-2; V gene: TRBV3-1; CDR3 protein: CASSRALRGQGHGYTF; CDR3 DNA: TGTGCCAGCAGCCGAGCCCTCCGTGGACAGGGACATGGCTACACCTTC
D gene: TRBD2; clone size: NA; J gene: TRBJ2-7; V gene: TRBV6-2/TRBV6-3; CDR3 protein: CASSPSGRPSYEQYF; CDR3 DNA: TGTGCCAGCAGTCCTAGCGGGAGGCCCTCCTACGAGCAGTACTTC
D gene: TRBD2; clone size: many; J gene: TRBJ2-1; V gene: TRBV29-1; CDR3 protein: CSVESPGGGSYNEQFF; CDR3 DNA: TGCAGCGTTGAATCCCCGGGAGGAGGTTCCTACAATGAGCAGTTCTTC
D gene: NA; clone size: NA; J gene: TRBJ1-2; V gene: TRBV20-1; CDR3 protein: CSAVPRTAHGYTF; CDR3 DNA: TGCAGTGCTGTCCCTCGGACAGCTCATGGCTACACCTTC
D gene: TRBD2; clone size: few; J gene: TRBJ2-7; V gene: TRBV5-4; CDR3 protein: CASSREAGSSYEQYF; CDR3 DNA: TGTGCCAGCAGCCGCGAAGCGGGGAGCTCCTACGAGCAGTACTTC
D gene: NA; clone size: few; J gene: TRBJ2-3; V gene: TRBV7-9; CDR3 protein: CASSKTGTLQSDTQYF; CDR3 DNA: TGTGCCAGCAGCAAGACCGGGACCCTTCAGTCAGATACGCAGTATTTT
D gene: TRBD1; clone size: many; J gene: TRBJ1-5; V gene: TRBV12-3/TRBV12-4; CDR3 protein: CASSWTGGNQPQHF; CDR3 DNA: TGTGCCAGCAGTTGGACAGGGGGCAATCAGCCCCAGCATTTT
D gene: NA; clone size: NA; J gene: TRBJ2-5; V gene: TRBV29-1; CDR3 protein: CSVEDRRGRETQYF; CDR3 DNA: TGCAGCGTTGAAGATCGGCGGGGGCGGGAGACCCAGTACTTC
D gene: NA; clone size: many; J gene: TRBJ1-2; V gene: TRBV7-2; CDR3 protein: CASSLTTNYGYTF; CDR3 DNA: TGTGCCAGCAGCTTGACGACTAACTATGGCTACACCTTC
D gene: TRBD1; clone size: many; J gene: TRBJ1-1; V gene: TRBV27; CDR3 protein: CASTPGTGEAFF; CDR3 DNA: TGTGCCAGCACCCCAGGGACAGGGGAAGCTTTCTTT
D gene: TRBD2; clone size: NA; J gene: TRBJ2-1; V gene: TRBV10-2; CDR3 protein: CASRHASGGTYNGQFF; CDR3 DNA: TGCGCCAGCAGACACGCTAGCGGGGGGACCTACAATGGGCAGTTCTTC
D gene: NA; clone size: NA; J gene: TRBJ1-1; V gene: TRBV10-3; CDR3 protein: CAISEGRVTEAFF; CDR3 DNA: TGTGCCATCAGTGAAGGCAGGGTAACTGAAGCTTTCTTT
D gene: NA; clone size: once; J gene: TRBJ2-7; V gene: TRBV12-3/TRBV12-4; CDR3 protein: CASSSTGTLSYEQYF; CDR3 DNA: TGTGCCAGCAGTTCCACCGGGACCCTTAGCTACGAGCAGTACTTC
D gene: NA; clone size: NA; J gene: TRBJ1-1; V gene: TRBV11-3; CDR3 protein: CASSYEQNTEAFF; CDR3 DNA: TGTGCCAGCAGCTACGAGCAGAACACTGAAGCTTTCTTT
D gene: NA; clone size: few; J gene: TRBJ1-1; V gene: TRBV5-1; CDR3 protein: CASSPRRSMNTEAFF; CDR3 DNA: TGCGCCAGCAGTCCCCGGCGGTCCATGAACACTGAAGCTTTCTTT
D gene: TRBD2; clone size: NA; J gene: TRBJ2-7; V gene: TRBV20-1; CDR3 protein: CSARDPMTSASYEQYF; CDR3 DNA: TGCAGTGCTAGAGATCCGATGACTAGCGCCTCCTACGAGCAGTACTTC
D gene: TRBD1; clone size: few; J gene: TRBJ1-2; V gene: TRBV27; CDR3 protein: CANPRTGEYGYTF; CDR3 DNA: TGTGCCAACCCCCGGACAGGGGAATATGGCTACACCTTC
D gene: TRBD2; clone size: few; J gene: TRBJ2-7; V gene: TRBV6-2/TRBV6-3; CDR3 protein: CASSRSGTGFEQYF; CDR3 DNA: TGTGCCAGCAGCCGTAGCGGGACTGGCTTCGAGCAGTACTTC
D gene: TRBD1; clone size: few; J gene: TRBJ2-6; V gene: TRBV10-2; CDR3 protein: CASSQTGFGTGANVLTF; CDR3 DNA: TGCGCCAGCAGCCAGACAGGGTTCGGAACTGGGGCCAACGTCCTGACTTTC
D gene: TRBD1; clone size: NA; J gene: TRBJ2-7; V gene: TRBV7-6; CDR3 protein: CASSSGQGSFEQYF; CDR3 DNA: TGTGCCAGCAGCTCCGGACAGGGATCTTTCGAGCAGTACTTC
D gene: NA; clone size: NA; J gene: TRBJ2-2; V gene: TRBV21-1; CDR3 protein: CASSQPGQNTGELFF; CDR3 DNA: TGTGCCAGCAGCCAACCAGGACAGAACACCGGGGAGCTGTTTTTT
D gene: NA; clone size: NA; J gene: TRBJ2-1; V gene: TRBV12-3/TRBV12-4; CDR3 protein: CASRDAGPNEQFF; CDR3 DNA: TGTGCCAGCAGAGACGCCGGCCCCAATGAGCAGTTCTTC
D gene: NA; clone size: NA; J gene: TRBJ1-2; V gene: TRBV29-1; CDR3 protein: CSALTVANYGYTF; CDR3 DNA: TGCAGCGCTTTGACTGTAGCTAACTATGGCTACACCTTC
D gene: TRBD1; clone size: NA; J gene: TRBJ2-2; V gene: TRBV7-6; CDR3 protein: CASSLVTGLTAGELFF; CDR3 DNA: TGTGCCAGCAGCCTGGTGACAGGGCTTACGGCCGGGGAGCTGTTTTTT
D gene: TRBD1; clone size: NA; J gene: TRBJ2-1; V gene: TRBV7-9; CDR3 protein: CASSQQGRYNEQFF; CDR3 DNA: TGTGCCAGCAGTCAACAGGGGCGATACAATGAGCAGTTCTTC
D gene: NA; clone size: NA; J gene: TRBJ2-3; V gene: TRBV5-1; CDR3 protein: CASSHEPDTQYF; CDR3 DNA: TGCGCCAGCAGCCACGAACCAGATACGCAGTATTTT
D gene: NA; clone size: few; J gene: TRBJ2-5; V gene: TRBV10-3; CDR3 protein: CAISVGGGETQYF; CDR3 DNA: TGTGCCATCAGTGTGGGGGGTGGTGAGACCCAGTACTTC
D gene: NA; clone size: NA; J gene: TRBJ2-1; V gene: TRBV5-1; CDR3 protein: CASSRGDSRSYNEQFF; CDR3 DNA: TGCGCCAGCAGTCGGGGGGACAGTCGATCTTACAATGAGCAGTTCTTC
D gene: NA; clone size: few; J gene: TRBJ2-3; V gene: TRBV5-8; CDR3 protein: CASSLGTDQYF; CDR3 DNA: TGTGCCAGCAGCTTGGGGACGGATCAGTATTTT
D gene: NA; clone size: NA; J gene: TRBJ2-5; V gene: TRBV7-2; CDR3 protein: CASSLETSGETQYF; CDR3 DNA: TGTGCCAGCAGCTTAGAAACTAGTGGAGAGACCCAGTACTTC
D gene: NA; clone size: once; J gene: TRBJ2-2; V gene: TRBV7-8; CDR3 protein: CASTERAAHPNTGELFF; CDR3 DNA: TGTGCCAGCACCGAACGGGCCGCCCATCCGAACACCGGGGAGCTGTTTTTT
D gene: NA; clone size: few; J gene: TRBJ1-4; V gene: TRBV11-2; CDR3 protein: CASSPTGYESEKLFF; CDR3 DNA: TGTGCCAGCAGCCCTACAGGGTATGAGAGTGAAAAACTGTTTTTT
D gene: NA; clone size: NA; J gene: TRBJ2-7; V gene: TRBV4-2; CDR3 protein: CASSQERQSTYEQYF; CDR3 DNA: TGTGCCAGCAGCCAAGAGAGACAGTCGACCTACGAGCAGTACTTC
D gene: NA; clone size: NA; J gene: TRBJ2-1; V gene: TRBV30; CDR3 protein: CAWRSFNSYNEQFF; CDR3 DNA: TGTGCCTGGAGGTCATTTAACTCCTACAATGAGCAGTTCTTC
D gene: NA; clone size: many; J gene: TRBJ1-5; V gene: TRBV6-6; CDR3 protein: CASSNYEGQPQHF; CDR3 DNA: TGTGCCAGCAGTAACTACGAGGGGCAGCCCCAGCATTTT
D gene: TRBD2; clone size: many; J gene: TRBJ2-7; V gene: TRBV20-1; CDR3 protein: CSATLAGAYEQYF; CDR3 DNA: TGCAGTGCCACACTAGCGGGGGCCTACGAGCAGTACTTC
D gene: NA; clone size: many; J gene: TRBJ2-5; V gene: TRBV12-3/TRBV12-4; CDR3 protein: CASSLQGGQETQYF; CDR3 DNA: TGCGCCAGCAGCCTACAGGGAGGGCAAGAGACCCAGTACTTC
D gene: NA; clone size: few; J gene: TRBJ1-1; V gene: TRBV20-1; CDR3 protein: CSARPLGNTEAFF; CDR3 DNA: TGCAGTGCCCGGCCGTTGGGGAACACTGAAGCTTTCTTT
D gene: NA; clone size: many; J gene: TRBJ1-2; V gene: TRBV5-1; CDR3 protein: CASSLVNRGGGYTF; CDR3 DNA: TGCGCCAGCAGCTTGGTGAATCGGGGTGGTGGCTACACCTTC
D gene: NA; clone size: few; J gene: TRBJ2-6; V gene: TRBV10-3; CDR3 protein: CAISEGGTNVLTF; CDR3 DNA: TGTGCCATCAGTGAGGGGGGGACCAACGTCCTGACTTTC
D gene: TRBD2; clone size: few; J gene: TRBJ2-5; V gene: TRBV20-1; CDR3 protein: CSGRGGQETQYF; CDR3 DNA: TGCAGTGGGCGGGGGGGGCAAGAGACCCAGTACTTC